Presented here are 3 T cell receptor beta chains from one specimen sequenced in a study of blood T cells in healthy people across ages. The use of a sample-barcoded 5' primer and a J-beta primer mix characterized a second PCR of about 6 to 12 cycles. TCRdb passed the 5' RACE reads through MiXCR, listing each CDR3 protein once. The sample has approximately 600,000 distinct CDR3 sequences; approximately 59% are singletons. The specimen was blood. Receptors originate from a man between 60 and 75 years old in good health.

V is TRBV27 and J is TRBJ2-1; 10 bases are a match to TRBD1. The CDR3 extends over 14 amino acids. V dropped 6 bases and J dropped 9; count of bases not matched to a gene: 8. CDR1 is MNHEY and CDR2 is SMNVEV in the germline V gene (reference sequence). CDR3 DNA sequence: TGTGCCAGCAGGCCGGGACAGGGGTATGGTGAGCAGTTCTTC. This translates into CASRPGQGYGEQFF.

In its sample, this clonotype was seen a few times. The gene calls are TRBV20-1 and TRBJ2-5, with 10 positions matching TRBD1. The V gene end was trimmed by 0 bases and the J gene end by 0 bases; junction bases not matched to a gene: 4. The CDR3 length is 16 residues. The germline CDR1 and CDR2 sequences are DFQATT and SNEGSKA (reference sequence). DNA for the CDR3: TGCAGTGCTAGAGAACTGACAGGGGGCCACCAAGAGACCCAGTACTTC. Protein product: CSARELTGGHQETQYF.

The rearrangement joins TRBV12-3 or TRBV12-4 to TRBJ2-3; 9 bases fit TRBD1. The CDR3 runs 17 residues. The ends lost 3 bases at V and 6 bases at J; junction bases unmatched: 13. Here the CDR3 reads CASSFGTQGASSDTQYF. DNA of the CDR3: TGTGCCAGCAGTTTTGGAACACAGGGGGCTTCCTCTGATACGCAGTATTTT.